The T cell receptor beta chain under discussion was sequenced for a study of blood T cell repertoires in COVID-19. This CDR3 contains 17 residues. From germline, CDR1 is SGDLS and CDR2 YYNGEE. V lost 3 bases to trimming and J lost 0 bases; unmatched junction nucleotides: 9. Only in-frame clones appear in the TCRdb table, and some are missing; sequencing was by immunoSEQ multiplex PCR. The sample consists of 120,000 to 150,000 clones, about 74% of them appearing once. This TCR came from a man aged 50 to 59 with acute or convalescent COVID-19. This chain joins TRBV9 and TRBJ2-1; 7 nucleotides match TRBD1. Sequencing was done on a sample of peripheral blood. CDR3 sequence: CASSARDSRGSYNEQFF. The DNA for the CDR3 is TGTGCCAGCAGCGCCCGGGACAGCCGAGGCTCCTACAATGAGCAGTTCTTC.